What follows is one T cell receptor beta chain and its context. This clone occurred a few times. Its antigen is unknown. Base-call qualities are not available, and no considerably larger clone is one nucleotide away. V lost 7 bases and J lost 9 bases; the stretch between them is 20 bases long. The CDR3 measures 13 amino acids from cysteine to phenylalanine. CDR3 DNA only is kept here, 39 bases in frame from base 1. CDR1 SQVTM and CDR2 ANQGSEA are derived from the germline V gene. This sample is drawn from a study of beta chain features in type 1 diabetes listed by TCRdb under 2018. A note on the overall study: No differences in mean age, gender distribution, total cell number or subset yield were found between patients and healthy donors. A total of 100 million to 110 million sorted cells were examined across all samples, and a strong correlation was observed between cell number per subset and RNA yield. The study compared the TCRB repertoires of sorted circulating CD4+ T cell subsets in recently diagnosed type 1 diabetes patients with those in matched healthy donors. Regulatory and stem cell-like memory subsets were isolated from only 8 patients and roughly eight healthy donors, whereas naive and central memory subsets came from all 30 or so donors. Results the study describes overall, beyond this receptor: Naive, central memory and regulatory TCRB repertoires appeared more similar among patients than among healthy donors. Shorter templates might have been favored by PCR, but patient and control samples were amplified and corrected together, so both groups would have been affected equally by any skew. HLA sub-analyses involved small numbers of individuals, so any influence of HLA type on TCRB rearrangement remained unresolved. Fewer insertions and more nucleotide deletions at VDJ recombination sites were observed in patients with type 1 diabetes, implying thymic rearrangement abnormalities. Because cDNA rather than genomic DNA was sequenced, highly expressing activated cells could have been over-represented, although no difference in activation and CD3 levels was found between groups. In all four CD4+ subsets, TCRB CDR3 length was moderately but significantly shorter in type 1 diabetes patients.

All of the isolated RNA was reverse transcribed with the High Capacity cDNA Reverse Transcription Kit, so expressed TCRB transcripts were sequenced. Naive, central memory and regulatory T cell samples underwent deep immunoSEQ sequencing, averaging roughly 3.3 million total reads per sample. Sorted cells were lysed in RLT buffer, and RNA was extracted using DNase-treated RNeasy Micro or Mini kits according to cell number. To prevent cross-contamination, each cell subset was processed individually, whereas patient and healthy donor samples were processed jointly. The immunoSEQ multiplex PCR was used to amplify TCRB sequences from cDNA, yielding 87-bp fragments that span the CDR3 region. The amplicons were sequenced using the Illumina HiSeq platform. Per the original workflow: Synthetic template baselines were used to correct PCR bias computationally, reads within Hamming distance 2 were collapsed, and singletons that could not be merged were discarded. By aligning reads against IMGT, V, D and J genes, CDR3 length, and insertions or deletions at six rearrangement sites were assigned. Clonotype counts were normalized to sorted cell number within each subset before computing true diversity and Gini coefficients with the tcR R package. Repertoire sharing was quantified using the overlap coefficient calculated on TCRB nucleotide sequences. Out-of-frame TCRB sequences from naive cells were analyzed to stand in for the pre-selection repertoire. TCRdb obtained this table from immuneACCESS and retained in-frame rearrangements with V and J assigned. These tables miss some clones; where compared with another copy, unresolved V genes account for less than half of the shortfall, and the remainder is unexplained. V and J calls and clone size are copied from that table; D and trimming were computed from the DNA. In all, the sample holds approximately 170,000 clones, and about 63% of those were seen once. Roughly 0.095% of the sample is taken by the ten largest.

Each donor gave one peripheral blood draw, approximately 120 mL on average, collected into heparinised tubes. A BD FACSAria II was used to sort naive, central memory, regulatory and stem cell-like memory CD4+ T cells with a panel that included CD45RO, CCR7, CD25, CD127, CD95 and CD27. All sorted populations exceeded 98% purity. Right away, PBMCs were isolated by Lymphoprep density gradient centrifugation and were stained directly, with no culture step. So that batch effects would be minimized, each experiment stained and sorted samples in pairs, pairing one healthy donor with one patient. This sequence originates from a man aged 25-45 years with type 1 diabetes. Specimen: naive CD4+ T cells from blood. Taken with the paper, the label for cell subset or site translates to: true naive CD4+ T cells. This sequence uses TRBV29-1 and TRBJ2-3, with the identity of the D gene unclear. The DNA sequence reads TGCAGCGCTCTCCCGCAGATAAGTGCGACGCAGTATTTT. Its protein product is CSALPQISATQYF.